These 22 T cell receptor beta chains were sequenced from one sample in a study of T-cell reconstitution after alpha-beta-depleted transplantation in children. This sample's TCRbeta library carried unique molecular identifier barcodes. Each CDR3 protein is one row after TCRdb ran MiXCR on the PCR reads. The sample records 670,000 or so distinct CDR3 sequences, roughly 14% being singletons. The starting material was PBMCs, obtained before TCRalphabeta/CD19-depleted stem cell transplant. The source is a girl aged 2 to 10 with congenital amegakaryocytic thrombocytopenia, due to receive a stem cell transplant.

This clonotype was observed many times. J is TRBJ2-3 and V is TRBV28; 8 nucleotides align to TRBD1. CDR3 size: 16 residues. V trimming: 2 bases; J trimming: 3 bases; junction bases outside the gene matches: 7. Germline V CDR1 and CDR2: MDHEN, SYDVKM. CDR3 region: CASSLAGQGRTDTQYF. DNA of the CDR3: TGTGCCAGCAGTTTAGCAGGACAGGGAAGAACAGATACGCAGTATTTT.

This clonotype has a count of ten or more. J is TRBJ1-4 and V is TRBV29-1; a possible D gene is TRBD1 (5 bases). CDR3 size: 13 residues. CDR1 SQVTM and CDR2 ANQGSEA come from the germline V gene. V was trimmed by 7 bases and J by 3 bases, leaving 12 bases between them. The CDR3 DNA is TGCAGCGCAGCCCCGGGACCTAATGAAAAACTGTTTTTT. Translation gives CSAAPGPNEKLFF. Full variable domain (outside the CDR3, taken from reference TRBV29-1 and TRBJ1-4): SAVISQKPSRDICQRGTSLTIQCQVDSQVTMMFWYRQQPGQSLTLIATANQGSEATYESGFVIDKFPISRPNLTFSTLTVSNMSPEDSSIYLCSAAPGPNEKLFFGSGTQLSVL.

This clonotype appeared a few times. The chain links TRBV27 to TRBJ2-7; unclear D gene. Germline V CDR1 and CDR2: MNHEY, SMNVEV (reference sequence). There are 15 residues in the CDR3. Trimming took 5 bases from V and 1 from J, leaving 15 bases between them. CDR3 amino acids: CASSPYLGKSYEQYF. The CDR3 DNA follows: TGTGCCAGCAGTCCCTACTTGGGCAAGTCCTACGAGCAGTACTTC.

This chain joins TRBV7-9 and TRBJ1-2, with TRBD1 as a possible D gene (5 bases). The CDR3 is made up of 15 amino acids. The V end was cut by 1 base, the J end by 0 bases, with 9 bases between. Germline CDR1 and CDR2: SEHNR and FQNEAQ (reference sequence). The CDR3 is CASSLVTGANYGYTF. The DNA of the CDR3 is TGTGCCAGCAGCTTAGTTACGGGGGCTAACTATGGCTACACCTTC.

This clonotype was seen at least ten times. The gene calls are TRBV27 and TRBJ2-2; D is unresolved. Germline CDR1 reads MNHEY; CDR2 reads SMNVEV (reference sequence). Deletions cut 6 bases from V and 4 bases from J, with 15 bases between. The CDR3 sequence is 15 residues long. CDR3 in amino acids: CASSTFLKSTGELFF. CDR3 in DNA: TGTGCCAGCAGCACCTTTCTGAAGAGCACCGGGGAGCTGTTTTTT.

J is TRBJ2-1 and V is TRBV11-3; 13 bases line up with TRBD2. V trimming: 1 base; J trimming: 8 bases; junction bases outside the gene matches: 2. The CDR3 totals 15 residues. CDR1 SGHNT and CDR2 YENEEA come from the germline V gene. The DNA of the CDR3 is TGTGCCAGCAGCTTAGGGGGACTAGCGGGGTATGAGCAGTTCTTC. Its translation is CASSLGGLAGYEQFF.

This clonotype has ten or more counts. The chain links TRBV7-9 to TRBJ2-7; D unclear. Looked up from germline, CDR1 is SEHNR and CDR2 is FQNEAQ (reference sequence). The ends were cut back, 5 bases at V and 9 bases at J, with 14 bases in the middle. This CDR3 spans 12 amino acids. This chain's CDR3 is CASSHDGLVQYF. Here the CDR3 DNA reads TGTGCCAGCAGCCACGACGGCTTGGTGCAGTACTTC.

CDR3 nucleotide sequence: TGCAGTGCTAGGGCCATAACCACGCAGCGGTATTTT. Protein sequence: CSARAITTQRYF. The chain links TRBV20-1 to TRBJ2-3, with no clear D. The CDR3 consists of 12 residues. Germline V gene sequence: CDR1 DFQATT, CDR2 SNEGSKA (reference sequence). Trimming removed 3 bases from V and 14 bases from J, with 18 bases in between.

This clonotype came up a few times. The chain uses TRBV7-9 and TRBJ2-7, with 7 nucleotides matching TRBD2. CDR1 is SEHNR and CDR2 is FQNEAQ in the germline V gene (reference sequence). The trim removed 6 bases at V and 2 bases at J, leaving 7 bases unmatched. This CDR3 has 14 amino acids. CDR3 sequence: CASRHVSGTYEQYF. The CDR3 bases are TGTGCCAGCAGGCACGTCAGCGGGACCTACGAGCAGTACTTC.

This clonotype came up many times. J is TRBJ1-4 and V is TRBV20-1; 9 bases line up with TRBD1. This CDR3 has 14 amino acids. Germline V gene sequence: CDR1 DFQATT, CDR2 SNEGSKA (reference sequence). Unmatched junction bases numbered 3, after V lost 2 bases and J lost 5 bases. CDR3 in DNA: TGCAGTGCTAGATCGGGACAGGGCAATGAAAAACTGTTTTTT. Amino acids: CSARSGQGNEKLFF.

The V call is TRBV29-1, the J call TRBJ2-7; a possible D gene is TRBD1 (5 bases). Germline V gene data show CDR1 as SQVTM and CDR2 as ANQGSEA. The CDR3 sequence is 13 residues long. Between the trimmed V and J ends, which lost 5 bases and 2 bases, there was a span of 13 bases. The DNA of the CDR3 is TGCAGCGTTCGGGCGCTAGGGGCCTACGAGCAGTACTTC. It specifies CSVRALGAYEQYF.

This clonotype was seen at least ten times. The chain is built from TRBV7-9 and TRBJ2-7; D is unresolved. This CDR3 is 13 amino acids long. V shed 3 bases and J shed 0 bases, with 6 bases lying between them. In germline, CDR1 is SEHNR, CDR2 FQNEAQ (reference sequence). CDR3 nucleotides: TGTGCCAGCAGCTTGCGCGACTCCTACGAGCAGTACTTC. It encodes CASSLRDSYEQYF.

This chain joins TRBV7-6 and TRBJ2-3; no clear D gene. This CDR3 region has 16 residues. V lost 0 bases and J 1 base, leaving 11 bases between the germline ends. Germline V gives CDR1 SGHVS, CDR2 FNYEAQ. The CDR3 loop is CASSLAQGGRTDTQYF. The DNA for the CDR3 is TGTGCCAGCAGCTTAGCGCAAGGCGGTCGCACAGATACGCAGTATTTT.

This clonotype has just a few counts. This chain connects TRBV28 to TRBJ2-3; 10 bases are shared with TRBD2. The CDR3 sequence is 16 residues long. The V segment lost 4 bases and the J segment 2 bases; nucleotides outside the gene matches: 6. CDR1 and CDR2 from the germline V gene are MDHEN and SYDVKM. Written as DNA, the CDR3 is TGTGCCAGCAGTTACTGGACTAGCGGTCCCACAGATACGCAGTATTTT. Residues: CASSYWTSGPTDTQYF.

A single count supports this clonotype. This chain connects TRBV29-1 to TRBJ1-2, with D possibly TRBD1 on 5 matching bases. The germline V and J ends were trimmed by 0 bases and 5 bases, with 25 bases remaining between them. Germline V CDR1 and CDR2: SQVTM, ANQGSEA. This CDR3 is 18 amino acids long. The CDR3, as DNA: TGCAGCGTTGAAGATTATCAGAGGGGAAACCCCACACCTTATGGCTACACCTTC. Its translation is CSVEDYQRGNPTPYGYTF.

The chain couples TRBV14 to TRBJ2-2; D ambiguous. This CDR3 is built from 13 residues. V dropped 6 bases and J dropped 3 bases, with 8 bases sitting between them. From germline, CDR1 is SGHDN and CDR2 FVKESK. This CDR3 reads CASSSKYTGELFF. CDR3 bases: TGTGCCAGCAGTTCCAAGTACACCGGGGAGCTGTTTTTT.

This clonotype was seen a handful of times. The gene calls are TRBV7-8 and TRBJ1-2; D is ambiguous. CDR1 is SGHVS, CDR2 FQNEAQ, per germline. With 5 bases removed from V and 8 bases from J, the gap between germline ends came to 21 bases. The CDR3 consists of 15 residues. CDR3 bases: TGTGCCAGCAGCGCTAACCGTCAGGTGCTTCAGGGCTACACCTTC. Amino acid sequence: CASSANRQVLQGYTF.

This sequence joins TRBV15 and TRBJ2-2; 8 bases map to TRBD2. The CDR3 is 16 amino acids. Per the germline V gene, CDR1 is LNHNV and CDR2 is YYDKDF (reference sequence). After removal of 4 bases from V and 0 bases from J, the junction contained 4 bases not matched to a gene. In DNA, the CDR3 is TGTGCCACCAGCATGCTAGCGGGCACGAACACCGGGGAGCTGTTTTTT. Translating gives CATSMLAGTNTGELFF.

In its sample, this clonotype was seen many times. The chain joins TRBV6-1 to TRBJ2-1; 9 positions agree with TRBD2. CDR1 and CDR2 (germline): MNHNS, SASEGT. The trim removed 6 bases at V and 5 bases at J, leaving 11 bases unmatched. The CDR3 is made up of 16 amino acids. The CDR3, as DNA: TGTGCCAGCAGCCCAGCCGGACTAGCGCCCAACAATGAGCAGTTCTTC. It translates to CASSPAGLAPNNEQFF.

This clonotype was detected many times. The chain employs TRBV7-2 and TRBJ2-2; D uncertain. CDR1 is SGHTA, CDR2 FQGNSA, per germline. The CDR3 consists of 14 residues. Deletions cut 4 bases from V and 1 base from J, with 7 bases between. This CDR3 reads CASSSQLNTGELFF. As DNA, the CDR3 is TGTGCCAGCAGCTCACAATTGAACACCGGGGAGCTGTTTTTT. The full variable domain, rest sourced from reference TRBV7-2 and TRBJ2-2, is GAGVSQSPSNKVTEKGKDVELRCDPISGHTALYWYRQSLGQGLEFLIYFQGNSAPDKSGLPSDRFSAERTGGSVSTLTIQRTQQEDSAVYLCASSSQLNTGELFFGEGSRLTVL.

The chain carries TRBV12-3 or TRBV12-4 and TRBJ2-7; possibly TRBD1 or TRBD2 for D (5 bases each). V was clipped by 5 bases and J by 5 bases, with 10 bases between them. The CDR3 sequence is 12 residues long. The CDR3 DNA reads as TGTGCCAGCAGTCCCAGGGAGCACGAGCAGTACTTC. Residues: CASSPREHEQYF.

This clonotype was seen repeatedly, ten times or more. This sequence joins TRBV20-1 and TRBJ2-1, with 8 bases lining up with TRBD2. This CDR3 comprises 15 residues. The J segment lost 6 bases and the V segment lost 3 bases, leaving 10 bases of the junction unmatched. Per germline, CDR1 DFQATT and CDR2 SNEGSKA (reference sequence). CDR3 loop: CSASPGLEFGNEQFF. The CDR3 nucleotides are TGCAGTGCTAGTCCGGGACTAGAGTTTGGCAATGAGCAGTTCTTC.